The clone carrying this TCR beta chain came up many times. The target antigen is unknown. Deletions cut 5 bases from V and 10 bases from J, with 11 bases between. The CDR3 runs 10 residues. Per the germline V gene, CDR1 is GTSNPN and CDR2 is SVGIG (reference sequence). This sample is drawn from a study of early T cells in non-severe SARS-CoV-2 infection. Study information: RNA in bulk from unsorted whole blood was sequenced, and chains were unpaired. Regarding the study as a whole: Using VDJdb, the matching emphasized anti-spike CD8 responses while missing private and CD4 specificities.

Each single cDNA molecule received a unique molecular identifier. One entry per CDR3 protein results from TCRdb running MiXCR on the 5' RACE reads. This sample has tens of thousands of distinct CDR3 sequences; around 13% occur once, and the top ten carry 10%. The source material was whole blood. The chain combines TRBV30 with TRBJ1-1; D uncertain. This receptor was identified in an adult who was a healthcare worker with PCR-confirmed SARS-CoV-2 infection or an uninfected control (not recorded which). In nucleotides, the CDR3 is TGTGCCTGGGCCGGTCGGCGAGCTTTCTTT. Translation gives CAWAGRRAFF.